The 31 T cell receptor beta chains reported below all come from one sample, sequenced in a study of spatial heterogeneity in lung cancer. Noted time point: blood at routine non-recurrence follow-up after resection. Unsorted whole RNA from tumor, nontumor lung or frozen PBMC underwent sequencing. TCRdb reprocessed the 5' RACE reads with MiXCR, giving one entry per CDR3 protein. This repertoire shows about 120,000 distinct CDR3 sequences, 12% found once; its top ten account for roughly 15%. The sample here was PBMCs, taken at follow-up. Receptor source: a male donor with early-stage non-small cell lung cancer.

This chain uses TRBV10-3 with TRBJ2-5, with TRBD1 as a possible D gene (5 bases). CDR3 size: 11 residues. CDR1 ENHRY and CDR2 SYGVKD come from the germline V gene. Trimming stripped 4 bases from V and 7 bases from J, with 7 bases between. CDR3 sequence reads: CAISGGGTQYF. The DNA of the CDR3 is TGTGCCATCAGTGGGGGCGGGACCCAGTACTTC.

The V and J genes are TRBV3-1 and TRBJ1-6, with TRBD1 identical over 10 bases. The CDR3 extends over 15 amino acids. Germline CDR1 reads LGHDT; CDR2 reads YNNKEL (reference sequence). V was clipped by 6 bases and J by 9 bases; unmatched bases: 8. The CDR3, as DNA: TGTGCCAGCAGTCGGACAGGGGGAAGTCCTTCACCCCTCCACTTT. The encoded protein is CASSRTGGSPSPLHF.

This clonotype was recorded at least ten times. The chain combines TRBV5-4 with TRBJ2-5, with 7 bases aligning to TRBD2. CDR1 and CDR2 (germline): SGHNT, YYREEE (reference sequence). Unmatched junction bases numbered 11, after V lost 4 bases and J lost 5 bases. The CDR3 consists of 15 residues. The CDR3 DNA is TGTGCCAGCAGCCCACCGGGACTAAGGGCGGAGACCCAGTACTTC. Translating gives CASSPPGLRAETQYF.

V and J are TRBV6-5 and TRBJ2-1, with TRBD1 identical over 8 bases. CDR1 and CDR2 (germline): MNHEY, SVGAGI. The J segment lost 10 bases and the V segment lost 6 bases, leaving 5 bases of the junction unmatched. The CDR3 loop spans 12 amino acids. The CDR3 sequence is CASSLTGEEQFF. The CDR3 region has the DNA TGTGCCAGCAGCTTGACAGGGGAAGAGCAGTTCTTC.

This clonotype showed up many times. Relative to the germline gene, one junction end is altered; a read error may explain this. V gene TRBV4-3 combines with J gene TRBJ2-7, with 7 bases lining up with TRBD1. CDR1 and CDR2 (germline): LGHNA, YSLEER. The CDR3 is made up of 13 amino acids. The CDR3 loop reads CASSQDRVYEQYF. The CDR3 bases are TGTGCCAGCAGCCAAGACAGGGTCTACGAGCAGTACTTC.

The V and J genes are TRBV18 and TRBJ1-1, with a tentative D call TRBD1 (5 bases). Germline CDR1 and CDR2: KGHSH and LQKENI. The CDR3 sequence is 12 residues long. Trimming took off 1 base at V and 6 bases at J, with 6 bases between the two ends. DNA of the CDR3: TGTGCCAGCTCACCACGGGGGGCTGAAGCTTTCTTT. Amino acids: CASSPRGAEAFF.

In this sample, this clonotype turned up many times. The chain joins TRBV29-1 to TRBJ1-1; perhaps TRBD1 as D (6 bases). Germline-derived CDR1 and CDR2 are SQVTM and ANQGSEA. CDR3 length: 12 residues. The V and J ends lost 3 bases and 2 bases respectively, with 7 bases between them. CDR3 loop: CSVEGGNTEAFF. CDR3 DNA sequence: TGCAGCGTTGAGGGGGGCAACACTGAAGCTTTCTTT. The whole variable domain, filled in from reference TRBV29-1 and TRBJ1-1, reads SAVISQKPSRDICQRGTSLTIQCQVDSQVTMMFWYRQQPGQSLTLIATANQGSEATYESGFVIDKFPISRPNLTFSTLTVSNMSPEDSSIYLCSVEGGNTEAFFGQGTRLTVV.

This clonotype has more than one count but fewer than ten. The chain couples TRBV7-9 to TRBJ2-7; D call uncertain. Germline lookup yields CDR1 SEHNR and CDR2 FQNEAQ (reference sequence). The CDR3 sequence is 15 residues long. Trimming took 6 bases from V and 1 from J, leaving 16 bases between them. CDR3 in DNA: TGTGCCAGCAGTACGTTGGTGAGGCCATCCTACGAGCAGTACTTC. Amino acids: CASSTLVRPSYEQYF. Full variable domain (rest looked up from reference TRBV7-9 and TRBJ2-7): DTGVSQNPRHKITKRGQNVTFRCDPISEHNRLYWYRQTLGQGPEFLTYFQNEAQLEKSRLLSDRFSAERPKGSFSTLEIQRTEQGDSAMYLCASSTLVRPSYEQYFGPGTRLTVT.

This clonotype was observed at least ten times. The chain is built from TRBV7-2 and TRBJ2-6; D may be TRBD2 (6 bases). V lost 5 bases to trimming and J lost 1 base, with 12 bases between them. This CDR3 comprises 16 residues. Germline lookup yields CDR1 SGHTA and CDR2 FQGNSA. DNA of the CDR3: TGTGCCAGCAGCCCTTGGAGGGCTTCTGGGGCCAACGTCCTGACTTTC. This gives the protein CASSPWRASGANVLTF.

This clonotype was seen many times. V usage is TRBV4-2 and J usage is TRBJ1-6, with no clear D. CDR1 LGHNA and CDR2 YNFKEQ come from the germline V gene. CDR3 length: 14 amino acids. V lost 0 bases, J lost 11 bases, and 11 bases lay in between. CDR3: CASSQDRGGAPLHF. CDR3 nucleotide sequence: TGTGCCAGCAGCCAAGATAGAGGCGGGGCACCCCTCCACTTT.

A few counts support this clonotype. The CDR3 reads CASSLGGPNTEAFF. The CDR3, as DNA: TGCGCCAGCAGCTTGGGGGGGCCCAACACTGAAGCTTTCTTT. The chain has TRBV5-1 and TRBJ1-1; D might be TRBD1 (6 bases). The germline V gene has CDR1 SGHRS and CDR2 YFSETQ. CDR3 size: 14 residues. Between the trimmed V and J ends, which lost 0 bases and 2 bases, there was a span of 8 bases.

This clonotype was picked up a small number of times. DNA for the CDR3: TGTGCCAGCAGCTTAGGAGGGCCCAGAGCCGGGGGGGCCGACAATGAGCAGTTCTTC. Translating gives CASSLGGPRAGGADNEQFF. The chain couples TRBV11-3 to TRBJ2-1; TRBD2 agrees at 8 bases. The CDR3 totals 19 residues. Germline V gives CDR1 SGHNT, CDR2 YENEEA. The trim removed 1 base at V and 5 bases at J, leaving 16 bases unmatched. Variable domain in full (rest from reference TRBV11-3 and TRBJ2-1): EAGVVQSPRYKIIEKKQPVAFWCNPISGHNTLYWYLQNLGQGPELLIRYENEEAVDDSQLPKDRFSAERLKGVDSTLKIQPAELGDSAVYLCASSLGGPRAGGADNEQFFGPGTRLTVL.

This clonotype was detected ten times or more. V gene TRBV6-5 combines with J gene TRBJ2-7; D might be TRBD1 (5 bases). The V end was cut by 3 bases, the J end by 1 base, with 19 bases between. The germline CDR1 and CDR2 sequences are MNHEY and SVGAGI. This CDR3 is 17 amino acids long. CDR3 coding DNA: TGTGCCAGCAGTTATACGTGGAAGCAGGGATCATCCTACGAGCAGTACTTC. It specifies CASSYTWKQGSSYEQYF.

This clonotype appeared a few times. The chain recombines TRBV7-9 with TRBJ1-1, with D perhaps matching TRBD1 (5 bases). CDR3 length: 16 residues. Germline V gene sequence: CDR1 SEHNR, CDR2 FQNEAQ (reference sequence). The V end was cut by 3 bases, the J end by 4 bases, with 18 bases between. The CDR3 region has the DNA TGTGCCAGCAGCTTGTCCGGACGGGCCGGGGCCACTGAAGCTTTCTTT. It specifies CASSLSGRAGATEAFF.

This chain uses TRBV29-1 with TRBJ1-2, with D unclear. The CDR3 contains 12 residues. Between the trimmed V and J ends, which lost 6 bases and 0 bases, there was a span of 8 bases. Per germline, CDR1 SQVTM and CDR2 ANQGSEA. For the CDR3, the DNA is TGCAGCGTGGGCAGTCCTAACTATGGCTACACCTTC. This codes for CSVGSPNYGYTF.

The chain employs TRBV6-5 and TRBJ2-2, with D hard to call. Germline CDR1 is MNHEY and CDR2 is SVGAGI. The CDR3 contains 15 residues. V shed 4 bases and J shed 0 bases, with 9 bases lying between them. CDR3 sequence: CASSLDSTNTGELFF. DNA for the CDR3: TGTGCCAGCAGTTTAGATAGCACGAACACCGGGGAGCTGTTTTTT.

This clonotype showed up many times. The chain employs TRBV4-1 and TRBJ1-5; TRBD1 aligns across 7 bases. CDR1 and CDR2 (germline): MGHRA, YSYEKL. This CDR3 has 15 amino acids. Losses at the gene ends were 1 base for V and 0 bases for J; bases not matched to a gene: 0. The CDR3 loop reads CASSQGTGSNQPQHF. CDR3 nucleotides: TGCGCCAGCAGCCAAGGGACAGGTAGCAATCAGCCCCAGCATTTT.

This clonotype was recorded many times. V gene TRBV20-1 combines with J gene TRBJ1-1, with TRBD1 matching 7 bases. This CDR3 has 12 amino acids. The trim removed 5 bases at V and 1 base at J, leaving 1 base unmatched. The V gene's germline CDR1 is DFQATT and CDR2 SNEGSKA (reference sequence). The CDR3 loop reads CSAGTANTEAFF. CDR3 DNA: TGCAGTGCTGGGACAGCGAACACTGAAGCTTTCTTT.

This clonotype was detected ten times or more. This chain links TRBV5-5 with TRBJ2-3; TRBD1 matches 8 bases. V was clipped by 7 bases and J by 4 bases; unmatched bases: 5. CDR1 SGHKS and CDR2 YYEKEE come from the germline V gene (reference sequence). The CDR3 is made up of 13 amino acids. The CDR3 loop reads CASFGQGSDTQYF. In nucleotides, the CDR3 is TGTGCCAGCTTCGGACAGGGATCAGATACGCAGTATTTT.

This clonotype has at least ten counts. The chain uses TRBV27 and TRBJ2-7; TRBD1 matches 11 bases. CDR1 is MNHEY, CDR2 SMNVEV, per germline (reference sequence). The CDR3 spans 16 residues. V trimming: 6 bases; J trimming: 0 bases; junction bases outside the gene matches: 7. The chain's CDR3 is CASRPRDRGGSYEQYF. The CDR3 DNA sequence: TGTGCCAGCAGACCTAGGGACAGGGGGGGCTCCTACGAGCAGTACTTC.

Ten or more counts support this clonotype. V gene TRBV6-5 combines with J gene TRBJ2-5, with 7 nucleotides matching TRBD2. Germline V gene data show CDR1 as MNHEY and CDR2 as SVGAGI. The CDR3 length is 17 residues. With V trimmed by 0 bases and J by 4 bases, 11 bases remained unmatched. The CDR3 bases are TGTGCCAGCAGTTACTCGAAACTACTAGCGCCGGGAGAGACCCAGTACTTC. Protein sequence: CASSYSKLLAPGETQYF.

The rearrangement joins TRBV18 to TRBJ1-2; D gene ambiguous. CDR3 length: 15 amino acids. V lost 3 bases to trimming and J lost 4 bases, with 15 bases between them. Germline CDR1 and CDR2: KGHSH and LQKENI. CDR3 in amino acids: CASSPQKEPAYGYTF. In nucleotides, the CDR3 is TGTGCCAGCTCACCCCAAAAGGAGCCTGCCTATGGCTACACCTTC.

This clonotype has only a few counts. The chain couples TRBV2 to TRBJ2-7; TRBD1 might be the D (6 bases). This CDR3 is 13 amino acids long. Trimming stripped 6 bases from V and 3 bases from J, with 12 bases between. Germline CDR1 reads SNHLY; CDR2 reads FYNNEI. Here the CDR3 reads CASRTDRNYEQYF. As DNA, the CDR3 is TGTGCCAGCAGAACTGACAGGAACTACGAGCAGTACTTC. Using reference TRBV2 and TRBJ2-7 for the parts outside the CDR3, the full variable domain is EPEVTQTPSHQVTQMGQEVILRCVPISNHLYFYWYRQILGQKVEFLVSFYNNEISEKSEIFDDQFSVERPDGSNFTLKIRSTKLEDSAMYFCASRTDRNYEQYFGPGTRLTVT.

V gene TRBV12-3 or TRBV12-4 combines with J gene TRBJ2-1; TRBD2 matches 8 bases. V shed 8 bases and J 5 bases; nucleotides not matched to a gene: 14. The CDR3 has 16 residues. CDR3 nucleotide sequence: TGTGCCAGCTCCACACCTCGAAGCGGGGGAAACAATGAGCAGTTCTTC. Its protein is CASSTPRSGGNNEQFF.

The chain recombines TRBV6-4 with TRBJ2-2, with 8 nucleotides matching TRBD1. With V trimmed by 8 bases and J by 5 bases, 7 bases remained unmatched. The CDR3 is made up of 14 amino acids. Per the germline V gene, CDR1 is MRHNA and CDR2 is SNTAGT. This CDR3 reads CASRGQVDTGELFF. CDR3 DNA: TGTGCCAGCCGGGGACAGGTCGATACCGGGGAGCTGTTTTTT.

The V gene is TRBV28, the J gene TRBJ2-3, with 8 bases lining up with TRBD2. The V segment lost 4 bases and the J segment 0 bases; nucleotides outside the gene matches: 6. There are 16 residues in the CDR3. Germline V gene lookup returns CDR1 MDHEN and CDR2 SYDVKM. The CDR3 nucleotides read TGTGCCAGCAGTTCGACGGGGGGGCCTAGCACAGATACGCAGTATTTT. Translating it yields CASSSTGGPSTDTQYF.

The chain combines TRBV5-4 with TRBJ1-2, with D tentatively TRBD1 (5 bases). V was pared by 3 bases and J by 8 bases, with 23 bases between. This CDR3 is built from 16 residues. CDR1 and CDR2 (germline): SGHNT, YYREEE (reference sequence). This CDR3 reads CASSWTIHRDRRGYTF. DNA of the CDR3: TGTGCCAGCAGCTGGACAATACACCGGGACCGCAGAGGCTACACCTTC.

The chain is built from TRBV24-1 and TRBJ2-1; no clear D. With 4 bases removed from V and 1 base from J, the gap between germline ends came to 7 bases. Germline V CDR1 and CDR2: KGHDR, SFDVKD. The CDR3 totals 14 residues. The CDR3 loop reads CATSEERSYNEQFF. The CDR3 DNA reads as TGTGCCACCAGTGAAGAGCGATCCTACAATGAGCAGTTCTTC.

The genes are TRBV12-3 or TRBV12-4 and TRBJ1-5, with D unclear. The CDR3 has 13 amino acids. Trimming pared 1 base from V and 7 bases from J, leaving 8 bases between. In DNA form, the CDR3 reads TGTGCCAGCAGTTTAGAGGGCCAACAGCCCCAGCATTTT. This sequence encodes CASSLEGQQPQHF.

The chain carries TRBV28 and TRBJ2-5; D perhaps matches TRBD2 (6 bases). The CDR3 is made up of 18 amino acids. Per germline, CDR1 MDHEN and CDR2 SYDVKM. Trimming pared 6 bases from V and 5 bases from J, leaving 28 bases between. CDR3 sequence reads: CASSPVPHRGKIAETQYF. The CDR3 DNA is TGTGCCAGCAGCCCTGTACCCCATCGGGGGAAGATTGCGGAGACCCAGTACTTC.

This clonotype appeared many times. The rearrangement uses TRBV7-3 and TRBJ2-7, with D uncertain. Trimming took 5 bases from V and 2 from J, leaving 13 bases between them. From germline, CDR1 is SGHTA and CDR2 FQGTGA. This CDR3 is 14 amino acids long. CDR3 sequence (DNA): TGTGCCAGCAGCGAGTACTTAAAACCCTACGAGCAGTACTTC. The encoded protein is CASSEYLKPYEQYF.